The 28 T cell receptor beta chains given below trace back to one sample, sequenced in a study of T cell repertoires in cytomegalovirus infection. Using its own MiXCR run on the reads, TCRdb lists one record per CDR3 protein. The sample shows approximately 250,000 distinct CDR3 sequences, roughly 6.5% of them seen only once. Sequenced sample: PBMCs. The source is a human donor in good health (CMV status not recorded). Some clones in this sample may be carry-over from other donors' samples.

In its sample, this clonotype was seen many times. This chain links TRBV5-4 with TRBJ2-3, with a weak D call TRBD1 (6 bases). V lost 0 bases, J lost 2 bases, and 7 bases lay in between. The CDR3 contains 14 residues. Looked up from germline, CDR1 is SGHNT and CDR2 is YYREEE (reference sequence). The CDR3 is CASSLEGDTDTQYF. In DNA form, the CDR3 reads TGTGCCAGCAGCTTGGAGGGGGACACAGATACGCAGTATTTT.

This clonotype was observed at least ten times. The chain recombines TRBV5-6 with TRBJ1-5; tentatively, D is TRBD1 (5 bases). Germline loops: CDR1 SGHDT, CDR2 YYEEEE. Trimming left V 0 bases short and J 9 bases short, with 13 bases between. The CDR3 runs 14 residues. The CDR3, as DNA: TGTGCCAGCAGCTTGGGTAGCGGGGGATCGCCCCAGCATTTT. Translated: CASSLGSGGSPQHF.

In its sample, this clonotype was seen many times. V is TRBV7-6 and J is TRBJ2-3; D ambiguous. V was cut by 0 bases and J by 6 bases, with 10 bases left in between. The CDR3 totals 14 residues. Germline V gene sequence: CDR1 SGHVS, CDR2 FNYEAQ. The CDR3, as DNA: TGTGCCAGCAGCTTAGCGAGCTCGTGGGATACGCAGTATTTT. Translating gives CASSLASSWDTQYF.

This clonotype was picked up many times. The chain uses TRBV7-2 and TRBJ1-1; TRBD1 matches 8 bases. This CDR3 contains 14 residues. Looked up from germline, CDR1 is SGHTA and CDR2 is FQGNSA. Trimming cost V 5 bases and J 5 bases; bases outside gene matches: 7. The CDR3 DNA is TGTGCCAGCAGCCTTCAGACAGGGGAGACTGAAGCTTTCTTT. This codes for CASSLQTGETEAFF.

This clonotype has a handful of counts. V gene TRBV6-2 or TRBV6-3 combines with J gene TRBJ2-4, with a tentative D call TRBD1 (6 bases). V lost 4 bases, J lost 4 bases, and 11 bases lay in between. Germline V lookup: CDR1 MNHEY, CDR2 SVGEGT. This CDR3 is 14 amino acids long. The CDR3: CASSSAGAKNIQYF. The CDR3 bases are TGTGCCAGCAGTTCGGCAGGGGCGAAAAACATTCAGTACTTC.

This clonotype was observed many times. V gene TRBV7-2 combines with J gene TRBJ1-2; 12 bases match TRBD1. Germline V gives CDR1 SGHTA, CDR2 FQGNSA. The CDR3 has 16 residues. V shed 3 bases, J shed 5 bases, and the junction held 7 bases outside the gene matches. CDR3 sequence (DNA): TGTGCCAGCAGCTTCCGGGACAGGGGGCCTCGGTATGGCTACACCTTC. Protein sequence: CASSFRDRGPRYGYTF.

Worth noting for this clonotype: Possible read error: a much larger clone is one base away. V gene TRBV20-1 combines with J gene TRBJ2-7; possibly TRBD2 for D (6 bases). Germline values: CDR1 DFQATT, CDR2 SNEGSKA (reference sequence). The CDR3 sequence is 14 residues long. In nucleotides, the CDR3 is TGCAGTGCTTCAGGACTACCCACGTCCTACGAGGAGTACTTC. Its protein product is CSASGLPTSYEEYF.

This clonotype came up many times. The chain uses TRBV7-2 and TRBJ2-5; possibly TRBD2 for D (7 bases). The CDR3 length is 15 residues. Deletions cut 9 bases from V and 3 bases from J, with 20 bases between. Germline CDR1 and CDR2: SGHTA and FQGNSA. CDR3 residues: CASSEGGNFKETQYF. Written as DNA, the CDR3 is TGTGCCAGTTCAGAGGGGGGGAACTTTAAAGAGACCCAGTACTTC.

The chain carries TRBV20-1 and TRBJ2-1; D perhaps matches TRBD2 (6 bases). CDR3 length equals 12 residues. The V and J ends lost 4 bases and 7 bases respectively, with 11 bases between them. From germline, CDR1 is DFQATT and CDR2 SNEGSKA (reference sequence). The CDR3 region is CSAMGLINEQFF. The CDR3 region has the DNA TGCAGTGCTATGGGACTCATAAATGAGCAGTTCTTC.

This chain links TRBV10-2 with TRBJ1-5; D not resolved. The V end lost 2 bases, the J end lost 5 bases, and 10 bases lay between the germline ends. Germline CDR1 is WSHSY and CDR2 is SAAADI. The CDR3 is 14 amino acids. CDR3 sequence: CASSEARPHQPQHF. The CDR3 DNA follows: TGCGCCAGCAGTGAGGCCAGGCCTCATCAGCCCCAGCATTTT.

V and J are TRBV4-3 and TRBJ2-5; D possibly corresponds to TRBD1 (5 bases). Germline CDR1 reads LGHNA; CDR2 reads YSLEER. There are 15 residues in the CDR3. Trimming cost V 0 bases and J 0 bases, with 8 bases left between them. This CDR3 is CASSQERTHQETQYF. CDR3 DNA: TGCGCCAGCAGCCAAGAGCGGACACACCAAGAGACCCAGTACTTC.

This clonotype was seen repeatedly, ten times or more. This chain uses TRBV11-2 with TRBJ2-2; no firm D call. The germline CDR1 and CDR2 sequences are SGHAT and FQNNGV. This CDR3 has 12 amino acids. V dropped 2 bases and J dropped 7 bases, with 5 bases sitting between them. The CDR3 DNA reads as TGTGCCAGCAGCTTACATAACGGGGAGCTGTTTTTT. It encodes CASSLHNGELFF.

This chain uses TRBV20-1 with TRBJ2-7, with a possible D match to TRBD2 (5 bases). Germline V lookup: CDR1 DFQATT, CDR2 SNEGSKA (reference sequence). V gave up 6 bases and J gave up 2 bases, with 11 bases separating them. CDR3 length: 12 residues. The CDR3 sequence is CSAPGSPYEQYF. CDR3 DNA sequence: TGCAGTGCACCGGGGAGCCCCTACGAGCAGTACTTC.

The chain links TRBV5-1 to TRBJ1-6; 8 nucleotides line up with TRBD1. The germline V gene encodes CDR1 SGHRS and CDR2 YFSETQ. CDR3 length: 15 residues. Trimming at V came to 4 bases and at J to 8 bases, leaving 8 bases not matched to a gene. The CDR3 reads CASSLSGQEDSPLHF. CDR3 nucleotide sequence: TGCGCCAGCAGCCTTTCGGGACAGGAAGATTCACCCCTCCACTTT.

The sample holds many counts of this clonotype. The CDR3 region has the DNA TGCAGCGTTACCCCCGTGACAGGGGGATATGGCTACACCTTC. The encoded protein is CSVTPVTGGYGYTF. The V and J genes are TRBV29-1 and TRBJ1-2; TRBD1 matches at 9 bases. The trim removed 5 bases at V and 5 bases at J, leaving 9 bases unmatched. This CDR3 has 14 residues. Germline V gene lookup returns CDR1 SQVTM and CDR2 ANQGSEA. Full variable domain (missing parts from reference TRBV29-1 and TRBJ1-2): SAVISQKPSRDICQRGTSLTIQCQVDSQVTMMFWYRQQPGQSLTLIATANQGSEATYESGFVIDKFPISRPNLTFSTLTVSNMSPEDSSIYLCSVTPVTGGYGYTFGSGTRLTVV.

The table lists this clonotype with many counts. The chain uses TRBV2 and TRBJ2-7, with a tentative D call TRBD1 (6 bases). CDR3 size: 14 residues. With 4 bases removed from V and 6 bases from J, the gap between germline ends came to 16 bases. In germline, CDR1 is SNHLY, CDR2 FYNNEI. CDR3 protein: CASSVGGSSSEQYF. The CDR3 DNA follows: TGTGCCAGCAGTGTAGGGGGTAGCTCGAGCGAGCAGTACTTC.

This clonotype was counted a few times. This chain links TRBV6-6 with TRBJ2-1; no clear D. Trimming pared 2 bases from V and 9 bases from J, leaving 2 bases between. This CDR3 spans 10 amino acids. Germline V gene data show CDR1 as MNHNY and CDR2 as SVGAGI (reference sequence). The CDR3 bases are TGTGCCAGCAGTTACCCTGAGCAGTTCTTC. Amino acid sequence: CASSYPEQFF.

This clonotype was seen ten or more times. The chain is built from TRBV20-1 and TRBJ2-3; D remains ambiguous. CDR3 size: 11 residues. Germline assignment: CDR1 DFQATT and CDR2 SNEGSKA (reference sequence). Trimming removed 3 bases at V and 6 bases at J, with 7 bases between. Here the CDR3 reads CSASSIDTQYF. The CDR3, as DNA: TGCAGTGCTAGTTCGATCGATACGCAGTATTTT.

The rearrangement joins TRBV20-1 to TRBJ2-7; D ambiguous. This CDR3 comprises 12 residues. With 0 bases removed from V and 2 bases from J, the gap between germline ends came to 5 bases. Germline loops: CDR1 DFQATT, CDR2 SNEGSKA (reference sequence). The CDR3 region has the DNA TGCAGTGCTAGAGAACAGCCCTACGAGCAGTACTTC. This sequence encodes CSAREQPYEQYF.

The V gene is TRBV20-1, the J gene TRBJ2-7; D not resolved. V lost 5 bases to trimming and J lost 2 bases, with 7 bases between them. From germline, CDR1 is DFQATT and CDR2 SNEGSKA (reference sequence). CDR3 length equals 11 residues. The CDR3 DNA reads TGCAGTGCTCCCCAGGCCTACGAGCAGTACTTC. This translates into CSAPQAYEQYF.

This clonotype was recorded at least ten times. The V call is TRBV29-1, the J call TRBJ2-2; TRBD2 is a possible D gene (6 bases). Germline CDR1 is SQVTM and CDR2 is ANQGSEA. The CDR3 runs to 15 residues. V lost 4 bases, J lost 0 bases, and 12 bases lay in between. CDR3 nucleotide sequence: TGCAGCGTTGGAACGGGGGTCACGAACACCGGGGAGCTGTTTTTT. It is translated as CSVGTGVTNTGELFF.

This clonotype was seen many times. The chain couples TRBV5-1 to TRBJ2-1, with D unresolved. CDR1 and CDR2 (germline): SGHRS, YFSETQ. The length of the CDR3 is 13 residues. Trimming left V 6 bases short and J 5 bases short, with 12 bases between. The CDR3 here is CASTEPVNNEQFF. Here the CDR3 DNA reads TGCGCCAGCACCGAGCCTGTTAACAATGAGCAGTTCTTC.

This clonotype came up many times. The chain joins TRBV29-1 to TRBJ2-7; D gene uncertain. The V gene lost 1 base and the J gene lost 4 bases, with 11 bases spanning the gap. This CDR3 region has 13 residues. Germline CDR1 SQVTM, CDR2 ANQGSEA. The CDR3 DNA reads as TGCAGCGTTGAAGGGTCTTCCCCATACGAGCAGTACTTC. It yields the protein CSVEGSSPYEQYF.

This rearrangement joins TRBV5-1 to TRBJ2-1; 10 positions agree with TRBD1. The CDR3 runs to 13 residues. Germline CDR1 is SGHRS and CDR2 is YFSETQ. J was trimmed by 7 bases and V by 4 bases; bases with no gene match: 2. The CDR3 DNA follows: TGCGCCAGCAGCCTGGGACAGGGGAATGAGCAGTTCTTC. Its protein product is CASSLGQGNEQFF.

This clonotype was found many times. V gene TRBV7-8 combines with J gene TRBJ2-5; 10 nucleotides match TRBD2. Losses at the gene ends were 2 bases for V and 4 bases for J; bases not matched to a gene: 4. The CDR3 runs to 15 residues. CDR1 and CDR2 from the germline V gene are SGHVS and FQNEAQ. CDR3: CASSLRTSGPETQYF. CDR3 sequence (DNA): TGTGCCAGCAGCTTAAGGACTAGCGGCCCAGAGACCCAGTACTTC.

This clonotype showed up many times. V gene TRBV28 combines with J gene TRBJ2-4, with no clear D. With 4 bases removed from V and 5 bases from J, the gap between germline ends came to 12 bases. From germline, CDR1 is MDHEN and CDR2 SYDVKM. The CDR3 covers 14 residues. CDR3 bases: TGTGCCAGCAGTTCCTTCGGGCAAGAAAACATTCAGTACTTC. This encodes CASSSFGQENIQYF.

V gene TRBV28 combines with J gene TRBJ1-2; D might be TRBD1 (5 bases). The CDR3 is 14 amino acids. V was shortened by 2 bases and J by 0 bases, with 7 bases between the two germline ends. Germline V gene data show CDR1 as MDHEN and CDR2 as SYDVKM. The CDR3 here is CASSLTGPNYGYTF. The CDR3 DNA reads as TGTGCCAGCAGTTTAACAGGACCTAACTATGGCTACACCTTC.

In its sample, this clonotype was seen many times. Here the CDR3 reads CASSLLAGGQNEQFF. In DNA form, the CDR3 reads TGCGCCAGCAGCTTACTAGCGGGGGGGCAAAATGAGCAGTTCTTC. The rearrangement joins TRBV5-1 to TRBJ2-1; 13 bases are shared with TRBD2. The germline V gene encodes CDR1 SGHRS and CDR2 YFSETQ. This CDR3 spans 15 amino acids. Trimming at V came to 2 bases and at J to 7 bases, leaving 3 bases not matched to a gene.